The 21 T cell receptor beta chains given below trace back to one sample, sequenced in a study of T cell responses to AZD1222 COVID-19 vaccine. Assay: immunoSEQ multiplex PCR; the TCRdb copy retains only in-frame clones and omits some. The table has over 150,000 clones, 90% to 95% seen once. Sequencing used peripheral blood, obtained 28 days after the second dose of the MenACWY control vaccine. The receptors come from an adult who received the MenACWY meningococcal vaccine as a control.

CDR3 sequence: CASSLFGTSGAYEQYF. The CDR3 nucleotides are TGTGCCAGCAGCTTATTCGGGACTAGCGGGGCCTACGAGCAGTACTTC. The genes are TRBV7-2 and TRBJ2-7; 13 nucleotides agree with TRBD2. The CDR3 length is 16 residues. V trimming: 2 bases; J trimming: 2 bases; junction bases outside the gene matches: 3. Germline V gives CDR1 SGHTA, CDR2 FQGNSA.

This rearrangement joins TRBV3-1 (or the pseudogene TRBV3-2) to TRBJ2-3; D ambiguous. Germline assignment: CDR1 LGHDT and CDR2 YNNKEL (reference sequence). The CDR3 sequence is 14 residues long. Trimming removed 2 bases at V and 0 bases at J, with 6 bases between. For the CDR3, the DNA is TGTGCCAGCAGCCAACCGGCTAGCACAGATACGCAGTATTTT. Its protein is CASSQPASTDTQYF.

The CDR3 DNA sequence: TGTGCCAGCAGCTTGGCGAAGGGGAAGCAGTACTTC. Amino acid sequence: CASSLAKGKQYF. V usage is TRBV12-3 or TRBV12-4 and J usage is TRBJ2-7, with D perhaps TRBD1 (5 bases). The V gene lost 6 bases and the J gene lost 8 bases, with 14 bases spanning the gap. The CDR3 is 12 residues long.

The DNA of the CDR3 is TGCAGCGTTTCAACCGGACGGAACACTGAAGCTTTCTTT. Translating gives CSVSTGRNTEAFF. This chain connects TRBV29-1 to TRBJ1-1; unclear D gene. Germline loops: CDR1 SQVTM, CDR2 ANQGSEA. V lost 5 bases, J lost 1 base, and 11 bases lay in between. This CDR3 contains 13 residues.

This chain links TRBV7-9 with TRBJ1-1, with 8 bases matching TRBD1. V shed 4 bases and J 1 base; nucleotides not matched to a gene: 8. Germline-derived CDR1 and CDR2 are SEHNR and FQNEAQ (reference sequence). CDR3 length: 16 residues. CDR3 region: CASSSRKDRGNTEAFF. The CDR3 nucleotides are TGTGCCAGCAGCTCTCGGAAAGACAGGGGGAACACTGAAGCTTTCTTT.

The chain recombines TRBV12-5 with TRBJ1-2; D is possibly TRBD1 (6 bases). CDR1 LGHNT and CDR2 FRNRAP come from the germline V gene. The CDR3 has 11 amino acids. The V end lost 6 bases, the J end lost 13 bases, and 15 bases lay between the germline ends. This CDR3 reads CASGPPDSGTF. CDR3 DNA sequence: TGTGCTAGTGGACCCCCGGACAGTGGCACCTTC.

V and J are TRBV5-4 and TRBJ2-7, with TRBD2 as a possible D gene (6 bases). CDR3 length equals 16 residues. The germline gives CDR1 SGHNT, CDR2 YYREEE (reference sequence). V was pared by 4 bases and J by 3 bases, with 20 bases between. The CDR3 coding sequence is TGTGCCAGCAGCCGCGGGACCGCCAAACCCAGCTACGAGCAGTACTTC. Amino acids: CASSRGTAKPSYEQYF.

V gene TRBV7-9 combines with J gene TRBJ2-7; a weak D match, TRBD2 (5 bases). V lost 5 bases to trimming and J lost 2 bases, with 13 bases between them. CDR1 is SEHNR and CDR2 is FQNEAQ in the germline V gene (reference sequence). This CDR3 has 14 amino acids. CDR3 sequence: CASSPRGEAYEQYF. In DNA, the CDR3 is TGTGCCAGCAGCCCCCGGGGAGAGGCCTACGAGCAGTACTTC.

V and J are TRBV11-1 and TRBJ1-5; no clear D gene. The CDR3 has 14 amino acids. Germline CDR1 is SGHAT and CDR2 is FQDESV (reference sequence). Trimming took off 2 bases at V and 0 bases at J, with 5 bases between the two ends. For the CDR3, the DNA is TGTGCCAGCAGCTTACGAGGTAGCAATCAGCCCCAGCATTTT. Protein product: CASSLRGSNQPQHF. The full variable domain, rest sourced from reference TRBV11-1 and TRBJ1-5, is EAEVAQSPRYKITEKSQAVAFWCDPISGHATLYWYRQILGQGPELLVQFQDESVVDDSQLPKDRFSAERLKGVDSTLKIQPAELGDSAMYLCASSLRGSNQPQHFGDGTRLSIL.

This chain connects TRBV6-5 to TRBJ1-1; weak D call: TRBD1 (6 bases). CDR1 is MNHEY and CDR2 is SVGAGI in the germline V gene. V shed 7 bases and J shed 2 bases, with 14 bases lying between them. The CDR3 runs 14 residues. In DNA, the CDR3 is TGTGCCAGCACCGAAGGGGGATTAAACACTGAAGCTTTCTTT. It encodes CASTEGGLNTEAFF.

CDR3 nucleotides: TGTGCCAGTATTTGGGGGCCGAACACTGAAGCTTTCTTT. Translated, it gives CASIWGPNTEAFF. V gene TRBV19 combines with J gene TRBJ1-1; TRBD1 might be the D (6 bases). The CDR3 runs to 13 residues. Trimming took 7 bases from V and 1 from J, leaving 10 bases between them. Germline V CDR1 and CDR2: LNHDA, SQIVND (reference sequence).

This clone was observed a single time. This sample also contains other DNA sequences that code for the same CDR3. The CDR3 is CASSTRDRGYGQPQHF. The CDR3 nucleotides are TGTGCCAGTAGTACCCGGGACAGGGGGTATGGTCAGCCCCAGCATTTT. The chain combines TRBV19 with TRBJ1-5; 11 bases fit TRBD1. V trimming: 4 bases; J trimming: 6 bases; junction bases outside the gene matches: 8. From germline, CDR1 is LNHDA and CDR2 SQIVND (reference sequence). There are 16 residues in the CDR3.

The chain combines TRBV2 with TRBJ1-6, with 9 positions matching TRBD1. V shed 7 bases and J 9 bases; nucleotides not matched to a gene: 7. This CDR3 comprises 14 residues. Germline assignment: CDR1 SNHLY and CDR2 FYNNEI. The CDR3 nucleotides read TGTGCCAGCAAACGGGACAGGGCGGTTTCACCCCTCCACTTT. This codes for CASKRDRAVSPLHF.

The chain combines TRBV6-1 with TRBJ2-3, with 7 bases aligning to TRBD1. V dropped 3 bases and J dropped 0; count of bases not matched to a gene: 6. The CDR3 runs 16 residues. The germline V gene has CDR1 MNHNS and CDR2 SASEGT. CDR3: CASSDNRGWSTDTQYF. The CDR3, as DNA: TGTGCCAGCAGTGATAACAGGGGCTGGAGCACAGATACGCAGTATTTT.

This clone was seen once. The rearrangement links TRBV6-5 to TRBJ1-2, with 7 bases fitting TRBD1. J gave up 4 bases and V 5 bases, and 10 bases lay outside the gene matches. The CDR3 contains 15 residues. Germline V gives CDR1 MNHEY, CDR2 SVGAGI. CDR3 nucleotides: TGTGCCAGCAGTCCTAAGACAGGGCCCTCCTATGGCTACACCTTC. Amino acid sequence: CASSPKTGPSYGYTF.

This sequence joins TRBV27 and TRBJ1-2; TRBD1 matches at 7 bases. Looked up from germline, CDR1 is MNHEY and CDR2 is SMNVEV (reference sequence). V lost 5 bases to trimming and J lost 6 bases; unmatched junction nucleotides: 9. The CDR3 has 14 residues. In nucleotides, the CDR3 is TGTGCCAGCAGTCAGACAGGGCGGTTGGATGGCTACACCTTC. Translated, it gives CASSQTGRLDGYTF.

This chain links TRBV10-3 with TRBJ1-2; 8 bases match TRBD1. Unmatched junction bases numbered 6, after V lost 6 bases and J lost 0 bases. This CDR3 contains 15 residues. CDR1 and CDR2 from the germline V gene are ENHRY and SYGVKD. DNA of the CDR3: TGTGCCATCAGGGGACAGGAGCAAGCTAACTATGGCTACACCTTC. Its protein is CAIRGQEQANYGYTF.

CDR3: CASKGMSGGENSPLHF. DNA for the CDR3: TGTGCCAGCAAGGGGATGTCCGGGGGCGAAAATTCACCCCTCCACTTT. The chain uses TRBV2 and TRBJ1-6, with a weak D call TRBD1 (6 bases). CDR1 SNHLY and CDR2 FYNNEI come from the germline V gene. Trimming removed 7 bases from V and 7 bases from J, with 20 bases in between. CDR3 length equals 16 residues. The full variable domain, its missing parts supplied by reference TRBV2 and TRBJ1-6, is EPEVTQTPSHQVTQMGQEVILRCVPISNHLYFYWYRQILGQKVEFLVSFYNNEISEKSEIFDDQFSVERPDGSNFTLKIRSTKLEDSAMYFCASKGMSGGENSPLHFGNGTRLTVT.

The chain recombines TRBV5-5 with TRBJ1-6; a possible D gene is TRBD1 (5 bases). The germline V gene encodes CDR1 SGHKS and CDR2 YYEKEE (reference sequence). V lost 1 base and J lost 10, with 15 bases in between. The CDR3 is 15 amino acids. CDR3 DNA: TGTGCCAGCAGCTTGTGGTTGGCAGGGCAATCACCCCTCCACTTT. Its translation: CASSLWLAGQSPLHF.

V gene TRBV6-5 combines with J gene TRBJ2-7, with D perhaps TRBD2 (7 bases). The germline V and J ends were trimmed by 5 bases and 3 bases, with 14 bases remaining between them. This CDR3 region has 14 residues. CDR1 is MNHEY and CDR2 is SVGAGI in the germline V gene. Written as DNA, the CDR3 is TGTGCCAGCAGTCGGAGGGGGGGTGACTACGAGCAGTACTTC. Protein sequence: CASSRRGGDYEQYF.

This clone has a handful of counts. The V call is TRBV5-1, the J call TRBJ2-1, with 10 bases lining up with TRBD1. The CDR3 extends over 15 amino acids. Losses at the gene ends were 3 bases for V and 4 bases for J; bases not matched to a gene: 4. Germline-derived CDR1 and CDR2 are SGHRS and YFSETQ. This CDR3 reads CASSSGQGVYNEQFF. As DNA, the CDR3 is TGCGCCAGCAGCTCCGGACAGGGGGTTTACAATGAGCAGTTCTTC. The complete variable domain, with remaining parts taken from reference TRBV5-1 and TRBJ2-1, reads KAGVTQTPRYLIKTRGQQVTLSCSPISGHRSVSWYQQTPGQGLQFLFEYFSETQRNKGNFPGRFSGRQFSNSRSEMNVSTLELGDSALYLCASSSGQGVYNEQFFGPGTRLTVL.